The T cell receptor beta chain under discussion was sequenced for a study of OX40 agonist ivuxolimab in advanced cancers. The study's findings and limits: On average, CD8+ T cells had more expanded clones than CD4+.

This clone showed up just a few times. Its target is not known. Measured with immunoSEQ multiplex PCR; TCRdb has only the in-frame clones, and not every one. The sample lists about 33,000 clones; about 74% were seen once. CDR3 length: 14 amino acids. V lost 4 bases, J lost 5 bases, and 4 bases stayed unmatched. CDR1 and CDR2 (germline): SGHRS, YFSETQ. Specimen: CD4+ or CD8+ T cells sorted from blood, collected in a trial of the OX40 agonist ivuxolimab. The TCR originated in an adult with an advanced solid tumor such as melanoma, head and neck, liver or kidney cancer. The V call is TRBV5-1, the J call TRBJ1-5; 9 bases line up with TRBD1. This CDR3 reads CASSPDRGDQPQHF. DNA of the CDR3: TGCGCCAGCAGCCCGGACAGGGGAGATCAGCCCCAGCATTTT.